In its sample, the clone carrying this T cell receptor (beta chain) was seen a few times. Its target is not known. None of the patients had undergone any treatment ahead of thyroid surgery. Per the study methods: To classify distant metastasis in papillary thyroid cancer, a model was built from CDR3 differences across clinicopathological groups. TCRdb re-called the PCR reads via MiXCR. The V and J calls were not made by the authors but by TCRdb's processing. The sample contains 12,000 or so clones, 27% of which appear only once. The data were taken from a study of metastatic and nonmetastatic thyroid tumors. Across the whole study: Peripheral blood and tumor or nodule samples from malignant and benign thyroid patients were compared.

Points from the study as a whole: It was reportedly found that TCR beta diversity was significantly higher in malignant thyroid tumors than in benign nodules, a difference seen in both blood and tumor samples.

The sequencing input was adjacent normal tissue. This receptor was obtained from a male donor with papillary thyroid cancer or a benign thyroid nodule (not recorded which). Some clones in this sample may be carry-over from other donors' samples.

The CDR3 here is CATSEGPGLAGGVDTQYF. The CDR3 DNA sequence: TGTGCCACCAGTGAAGGACCGGGACTAGCGGGAGGAGTAGATACGCAGTATTTT. This chain joins TRBV24-1 and TRBJ2-3, with 15 bases matching TRBD2. Germline CDR1 KGHDR, CDR2 SFDVKD. Germline trimming cut 4 bases from V and 5 bases from J; bases unmatched to any gene: 9. The CDR3 spans 18 residues.